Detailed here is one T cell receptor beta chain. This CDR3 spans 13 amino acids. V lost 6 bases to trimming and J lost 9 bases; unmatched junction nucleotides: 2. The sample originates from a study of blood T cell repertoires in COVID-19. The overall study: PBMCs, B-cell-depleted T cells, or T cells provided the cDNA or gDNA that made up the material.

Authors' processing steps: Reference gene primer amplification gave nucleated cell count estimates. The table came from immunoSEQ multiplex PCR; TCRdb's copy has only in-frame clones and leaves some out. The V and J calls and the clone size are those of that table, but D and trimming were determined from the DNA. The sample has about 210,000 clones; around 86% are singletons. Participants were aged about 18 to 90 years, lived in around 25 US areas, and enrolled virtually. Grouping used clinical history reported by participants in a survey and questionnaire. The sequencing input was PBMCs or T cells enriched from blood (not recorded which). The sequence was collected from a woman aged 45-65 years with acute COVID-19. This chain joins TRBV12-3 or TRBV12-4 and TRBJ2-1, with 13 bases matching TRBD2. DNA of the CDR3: TGTGCCAGCAGGGGACTAGCGGGGAGTGAGCAGTTCTTC. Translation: CASRGLAGSEQFF.